The sequence of this TCR beta chain was determined in a study of blood T cell repertoires in COVID-19 (dated by TCRdb to the early 2020s). Background for the entire study: Samples from collaborators originated in the United States, Italy and Spain and spanned both the acute and convalescent phases of COVID-19. The prospective study material was composed of cDNA or gDNA derived from T cells, B-cell-depleted T cells, or PBMCs. Subjects who had been exposed to COVID-19, were actively infected with it, or had recovered from it provided the deeply sampled blood TCRbeta repertoires that made up the dataset. A freely available public database, intended as a resource for researchers studying the immune response to SARS-CoV-2, is where the repertoires were released. The samples were drawn from the first 160 participants of the ongoing ImmuneRACE study and from over a thousand subjects provided by 6 global collaborators. A de-identified subject ID, COVID-19 status, age in years and sex were almost always included in the sample metadata. Where available, HLA class I and class II types were obtained from metadata supplied by the sample provider rather than from assay-based typing.

In the case of this clone: Its binding antigen is unknown. Base qualities are not provided; no much larger clone lies one nucleotide away.

The CDR3, cysteine through phenylalanine, is 15 amino acids long. Kept here is only the CDR3 DNA, which spans 45 bases and is read in frame from base 1. The germline V gene provides CDR1 SGHTA and CDR2 FQGNSA. Between the V and J ends, shortened by 4 bases and 8 bases respectively, the junction contains 18 bases. Collaborating institutions collected whole blood in K2EDTA tubes following their own protocols. For TCRbeta analysis, collaborator samples were shipped as frozen whole blood, as isolated PBMCs, or as DNA extracted from either sample type. TCRbeta CDR3 regions were amplified from genomic DNA using the immunoSEQ Assay, a bias-controlled multiplex PCR. The paper's data handling went like this. The number of nucleated cells in each sample was estimated from the amplification of reference gene primers within the assay. To quantify the absolute abundance of each unique TCRbeta CDR3 rearrangement, sequence reads were collapsed and filtered. For each sample, productive Simpson clonality was calculated as the square root of Simpson's diversity index over productive rearrangements. The immuneACCESS repertoire file appears here via TCRdb, limited to in-frame rearrangements. These files lack a portion of the clones; in checked studies, under half of the deficit traces to unresolved V genes, and the cause of the others is not known. V and J calls and clone size are those listed in that table; D and trimming were worked out from the DNA. The sample table lists 150,000 to 200,000 clones, about 85% of them with a count of one. Over 0.85% of the sample belongs to the ten largest clones.

What the authors observed across the whole study: The amount of clinical and demographic metadata varied by source and participant and was provided uncurated.

The sample consisted of peripheral blood. The chain is encoded by TRBV7-2 joined to TRBJ2-1; TRBD2 might be the D gene, on 7 matching bases. The receptor was isolated from a man between 18 and 35 years old with acute or convalescent COVID-19. The CDR3 region: CASSSDFGGGYEQFF. The DNA sequence follows: TGTGCCAGCAGCTCCGATTTTGGCGGGGGCTATGAGCAGTTCTTC.